Below, 3 T cell receptor beta chains from the same sample are listed, as sequenced in a study of blood T cell repertoires in COVID-19. TCRdb's copy holds only in-frame clones and misses some; the assay was immunoSEQ multiplex PCR. The data contain a few hundred thousand clones, roughly 86% of them singletons. The specimen was PBMCs or T cells enriched from blood (not recorded which). Receptors originate from a woman aged 25 to 45 who had recovered from COVID-19.

CDR3 protein: CASSWRRASGFTGELFF. CDR3 DNA sequence: TGTGCCAGCAGCTGGAGGAGGGCTAGCGGGTTCACCGGGGAGCTGTTTTTT. The V gene is TRBV5-6, the J gene TRBJ2-2; TRBD2 matches at 8 bases. Unmatched junction bases numbered 11, after V lost 3 bases and J lost 4 bases. Germline V gene lookup returns CDR1 SGHDT and CDR2 YYEEEE. CDR3 size: 17 residues.

About this clone: An end of the junction does not agree with germline; a read error may underlie this. V and J are TRBV2 and TRBJ1-2, with D tentatively TRBD1 (5 bases). Germline CDR1 and CDR2: SNHLY and FYNNEI. The CDR3 has 14 amino acids. The CDR3 spells CASSEGGGFYGYTF. The CDR3 DNA is TGTGCCAGCAGCGAAGGCGGGGGGTTCTATGGCTACACCTTC.

The chain joins TRBV7-8 to TRBJ1-5; the match to TRBD1 covers 7 bases. Germline V gene sequence: CDR1 SGHVS, CDR2 FQNEAQ. V shed 6 bases and J 3 bases; nucleotides not matched to a gene: 5. The CDR3 extends over 14 amino acids. The CDR3 sequence is CASSSGGYNQPQHF. CDR3 DNA sequence: TGTGCCAGCAGTTCAGGGGGGTACAATCAGCCCCAGCATTTT.